This entry is about one T cell receptor (beta chain). TCRdb keeps only in-frame clones here, not all; method: immunoSEQ multiplex PCR. The table records 95,000 to 150,000 clones, around 90% of them present only once. The germline V and J ends were trimmed by 5 bases and 10 bases, with 6 bases remaining between them. The germline CDR1 and CDR2 sequences are MNHEY and SVGEGT. The CDR3 contains 11 residues. The data were obtained in a study of blood T cell repertoires in COVID-19. The TCR originated in a woman aged 55-75 years with COVID-19, enrolled during active disease. The chain recombines TRBV6-2 or TRBV6-3 with TRBJ1-6; a possible D gene is TRBD1 (5 bases). Specimen: peripheral blood. The CDR3 DNA reads TGTGCCAGCAGTGACAGATCACCCCTCCACTTT. Translated, it gives CASSDRSPLHF.